The 5 T cell receptor beta chains below all came from one sample that was sequenced in a study of blood T cell repertoires in COVID-19. Clones were read by immunoSEQ multiplex PCR, and TCRdb kept only the in-frame ones, dropping some. The sample records about 150,000 clones, around four fifths being singletons. The sample consisted of PBMCs or T cells enriched from blood (not recorded which). The receptors derive from a woman aged 40 to 50 who had recovered from COVID-19.

This clone has only a few counts. The rearrangement uses TRBV5-5 and TRBJ2-2; no clear D. The CDR3 consists of 14 residues. Trimming removed 0 bases from V and 2 bases from J, with 5 bases in between. Germline-derived CDR1 and CDR2 are SGHKS and YYEKEE (reference sequence). Here the CDR3 reads CASSLAGNTGELFF. The DNA for the CDR3 is TGTGCCAGCAGCTTGGCAGGAAACACCGGGGAGCTGTTTTTT.

The CDR3 protein is CASSEFERTNTDTQYF. The CDR3 nucleotides are TGTGCCAGCAGTGAATTCGAACGAACAAACACAGATACGCAGTATTTT. The chain is built from TRBV6-4 and TRBJ2-3; D unresolved. Germline lookup yields CDR1 MRHNA and CDR2 SNTAGT. The CDR3 is 16 amino acids. V shed 3 bases and J shed 2 bases, with 15 bases lying between them.

V and J are TRBV4-2 and TRBJ2-4; TRBD2 is a possible D gene (6 bases). Trimming removed 0 bases at V and 0 bases at J, with 9 bases between. CDR1 and CDR2 (germline): LGHNA, YNFKEQ. The CDR3 contains 16 residues. As DNA, the CDR3 is TGTGCCAGCAGCCAAGATGTGGGGGGAGCCAAAAACATTCAGTACTTC. Protein: CASSQDVGGAKNIQYF.

This clone occurred once. This chain joins TRBV5-1 and TRBJ2-7; 8 bases map to TRBD1. Per the germline V gene, CDR1 is SGHRS and CDR2 is YFSETQ. Losses at the gene ends were 2 bases for V and 3 bases for J; bases not matched to a gene: 10. This CDR3 has 16 residues. The CDR3 nucleotides are TGCGCCAGCAGCTTCAGCTTGGCAGGGGGCGGCTACGAGCAGTACTTC. It yields the protein CASSFSLAGGGYEQYF.

This chain joins TRBV30 and TRBJ1-2; D gene unclear. Germline V gene data show CDR1 as GTSNPN and CDR2 as SVGIG (reference sequence). V lost 8 bases, J lost 4 bases, and 11 bases lay in between. The CDR3 extends over 11 amino acids. For the CDR3, the DNA is TGTGCCCTCCGTGGCAGCTATGGCTACACCTTC. Encoded protein: CALRGSYGYTF.